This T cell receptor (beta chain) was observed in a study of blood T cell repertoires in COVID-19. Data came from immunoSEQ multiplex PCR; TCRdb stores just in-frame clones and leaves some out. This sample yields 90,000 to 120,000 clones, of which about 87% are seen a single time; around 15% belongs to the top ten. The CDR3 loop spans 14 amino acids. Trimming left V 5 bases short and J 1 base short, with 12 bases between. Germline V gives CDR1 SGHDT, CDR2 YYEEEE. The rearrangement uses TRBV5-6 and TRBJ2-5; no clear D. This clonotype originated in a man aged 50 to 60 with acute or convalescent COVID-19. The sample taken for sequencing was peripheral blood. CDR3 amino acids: CASRGMGLQETQYF. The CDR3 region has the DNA TGTGCCAGCAGAGGTATGGGCCTCCAAGAGACCCAGTACTTC.